Below, one TCR beta chain is given with its context. No antigen is known for it. The data were obtained in a study of cytomegalovirus exposure and HLA in healthy donors. Study summary: Both the approximately 130 validation repertoires and the roughly 700 first-cohort repertoires used the same platform, as reported by a later analysis. Study outcomes and limitations: The tendency of first-cohort TCR clusters to co-occur in the 90 to 150 validation repertoires was the finding of a later analysis.

TCRdb's copy holds only in-frame clones and misses some; the assay was immunoSEQ multiplex PCR. The sample has approximately 160,000 clones; roughly 90% are singletons. CDR1 and CDR2 from the germline V gene are LNHDA and SQIVND (reference sequence). Trimming took off 5 bases at V and 4 bases at J, with 14 bases between the two ends. CDR3 size: 14 residues. The source of this sequence is a man aged 18 to 30 in good health and CMV-seropositive. The rearrangement links TRBV19 to TRBJ2-5, with D possibly matching TRBD1 (5 bases). Sequenced material: PBMCs. The CDR3 DNA sequence: TGTGCCAGTAGTCAGGGTGGGTTTGGAGAGACCCAGTACTTC. Encoded protein: CASSQGGFGETQYF.